One sample yielded the 7 T cell receptor beta chains listed below, sequenced in a study of cytomegalovirus exposure and HLA in healthy donors. Profiled with immunoSEQ multiplex PCR; TCRdb holds only in-frame clones, not every one. Among 50,000 to 65,000 clones listed, around 93% were seen once. The sample taken for sequencing was PBMCs. These receptors all come from a woman aged 18 to 35 in good health and CMV-seropositive.

This rearrangement joins TRBV30 to TRBJ1-1; TRBD1 might be the D (5 bases). CDR1 and CDR2 (germline): GTSNPN, SVGIG (reference sequence). V lost 2 bases to trimming and J lost 0 bases, with 25 bases between them. CDR3 size: 19 residues. CDR3 bases: TGTGCCTGGAGTACCTTTAGAACAGGTGCCGGTAACATGAACACTGAAGCTTTCTTT. Protein: CAWSTFRTGAGNMNTEAFF.

J is TRBJ1-4 and V is TRBV5-1; 7 bases match TRBD1. This CDR3 comprises 13 residues. The trim removed 0 bases at V and 14 bases at J, leaving 7 bases unmatched. Germline CDR1 is SGHRS and CDR2 is YFSETQ. The CDR3 DNA reads as TGCGCCAGCAGCTTGGCCCCGGGACAGTTCCTGTTTTTT. It is translated as CASSLAPGQFLFF.

The chain employs TRBV2 and TRBJ2-1; 9 bases fit TRBD1. The CDR3 is 15 residues long. Trimming removed 7 bases from V and 5 bases from J; junction bases left unmatched: 9. Germline loops: CDR1 SNHLY, CDR2 FYNNEI. The CDR3 DNA sequence: TGTGCCAGCATCACCGGGACAGGGAGGGACAATGAGCAGTTCTTC. Protein: CASITGTGRDNEQFF. Looking up the rest from reference TRBV2 and TRBJ2-1 gives the full variable domain: EPEVTQTPSHQVTQMGQEVILRCVPISNHLYFYWYRQILGQKVEFLVSFYNNEISEKSEIFDDQFSVERPDGSNFTLKIRSTKLEDSAMYFCASITGTGRDNEQFFGPGTRLTVL.

The CDR3 DNA follows: TGTGCCAGCAGCCCCCGGACAGGGAGGTCCTACGAGCAGTACTTC. Translation: CASSPRTGRSYEQYF. This chain connects TRBV7-8 to TRBJ2-7; 8 positions match TRBD1. J was trimmed by 1 base and V by 5 bases; bases with no gene match: 7. CDR3 size: 15 residues. Germline loops: CDR1 SGHVS, CDR2 FQNEAQ.

The V and J genes are TRBV29-1 and TRBJ1-1, with D maybe TRBD1 (6 bases). CDR3 size: 11 residues. The germline V and J ends were trimmed by 4 bases and 10 bases, with 13 bases remaining between them. Germline V lookup: CDR1 SQVTM, CDR2 ANQGSEA. The CDR3 loop reads CSVAQQGVAFF. The CDR3 nucleotides are TGCAGCGTTGCCCAACAGGGTGTAGCTTTCTTT.

The chain uses TRBV27 and TRBJ1-5; maybe TRBD1 (6 bases). Germline lookup yields CDR1 MNHEY and CDR2 SMNVEV (reference sequence). The V gene lost 2 bases and the J gene lost 0 bases, with 8 bases spanning the gap. This CDR3 has 15 amino acids. The CDR3 coding sequence is TGTGCCAGCAGTTTAACAGGGTATAGCAATCAGCCCCAGCATTTT. It is translated as CASSLTGYSNQPQHF.

The V call is TRBV9, the J call TRBJ2-1; D not certain. Trimming stripped 4 bases from V and 6 bases from J, with 17 bases between. This CDR3 is built from 15 residues. Germline V CDR1 and CDR2: SGDLS, YYNGEE. The CDR3 nucleotides read TGTGCCAGCAGCCCTTCTGTTGGCAGAGGCAATGAGCAGTTCTTC. This encodes CASSPSVGRGNEQFF.